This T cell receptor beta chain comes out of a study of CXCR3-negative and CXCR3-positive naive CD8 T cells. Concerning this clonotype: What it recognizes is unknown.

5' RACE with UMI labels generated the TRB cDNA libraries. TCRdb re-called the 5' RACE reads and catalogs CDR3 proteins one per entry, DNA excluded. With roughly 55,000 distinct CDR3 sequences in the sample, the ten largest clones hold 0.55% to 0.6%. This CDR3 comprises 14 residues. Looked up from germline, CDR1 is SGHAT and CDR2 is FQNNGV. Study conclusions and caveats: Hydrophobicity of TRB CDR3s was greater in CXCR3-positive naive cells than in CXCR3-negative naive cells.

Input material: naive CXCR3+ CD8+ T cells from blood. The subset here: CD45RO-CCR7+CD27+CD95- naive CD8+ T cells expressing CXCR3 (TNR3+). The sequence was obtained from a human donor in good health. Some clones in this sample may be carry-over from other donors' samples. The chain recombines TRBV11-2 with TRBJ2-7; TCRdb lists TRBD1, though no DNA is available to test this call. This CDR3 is CASSLDTGSDEQYF.